The clone carrying this T cell receptor (beta chain) showed up just a few times. Its antigen is as yet unknown. These data come from a study of regulatory T cells in long-lasting Graves disease. Findings and caveats of the study: Reduced TCR diversity was observed in persistent Graves' patients versus newly diagnosed patients.

Trimming took 2 bases from V and 3 from J, leaving 10 bases between them. CDR3 length: 15 residues. The germline V gene encodes CDR1 ENHRY and CDR2 SYGVKD. Both iRepertoire HTBI primers and Arm-PCR of CDR3 regions were used to build the TCR beta libraries. One entry per CDR3 protein results from TCRdb running MiXCR on the multiplex PCR reads. Among 400,000 to 450,000 distinct CDR3 sequences listed, about 25% were seen once. Time point described: persistent/refractory GD, antithyroid drugs over 5 years with positive TRAb. RNA from PBMCs was the source of the TCR library. Sequencing was performed on peripheral blood mononuclear cells (PBMCs), taken when the disease was refractory, from a patient treated with antithyroid drugs. The clonotype was recovered from a female donor with Graves disease. This sequence joins TRBV10-3 and TRBJ2-2, with D possibly TRBD1 on 6 matching bases. The CDR3 is CAISERAGDTGELFF. As DNA, the CDR3 is TGTGCCATCAGTGAGAGGGCAGGGGACACCGGGGAGCTGTTTTTT.